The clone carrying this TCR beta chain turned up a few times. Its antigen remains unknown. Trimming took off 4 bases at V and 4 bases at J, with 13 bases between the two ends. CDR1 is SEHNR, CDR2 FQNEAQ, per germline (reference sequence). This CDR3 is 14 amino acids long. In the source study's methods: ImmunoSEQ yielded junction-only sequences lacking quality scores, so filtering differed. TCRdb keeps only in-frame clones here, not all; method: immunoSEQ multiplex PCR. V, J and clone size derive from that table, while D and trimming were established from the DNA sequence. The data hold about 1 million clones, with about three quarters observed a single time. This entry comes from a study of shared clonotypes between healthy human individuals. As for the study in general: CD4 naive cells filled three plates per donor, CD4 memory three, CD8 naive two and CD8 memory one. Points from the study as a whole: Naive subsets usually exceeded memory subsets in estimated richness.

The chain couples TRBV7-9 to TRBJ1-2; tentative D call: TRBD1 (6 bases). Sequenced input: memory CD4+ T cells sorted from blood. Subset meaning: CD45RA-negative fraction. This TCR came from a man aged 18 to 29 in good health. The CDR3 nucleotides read TGTGCCAGCAGCTGGCAGGGGCCCGGCTATGGCTACACCTTC. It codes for CASSWQGPGYGYTF.